This TCR beta chain was obtained from a study of T cell responses to AZD1222 COVID-19 vaccine. Overall study findings and caveats: Clonal diversity was possibly underestimated, and the donors were mostly white British, with more females. Seropositivity was recorded at baseline in only a handful of AZD1222 recipients. Spike regions recognized by vaccine-associated CD4 TCRs spanned the protein, led by 160-218 and 743-854. Sampled repertoires all dated from after the peak T cell response.

Notes on this clone: The antigen is not known.

Here immunoSEQ multiplex PCR was the method, and the copy in TCRdb shows in-frame clones only, minus some. The sample yields roughly 110,000 clones, approximately 92% seen once. The source is an adult who received the AZD1222 COVID-19 vaccine. The material sequenced was peripheral blood, taken 28 days after the second AZD1222 dose.

CDR3 nucleotide sequence: TGCGCCAGCAGCTTGGAGGGGCGGGGAGATACGCAGTATTTT. Its protein product is CASSLEGRGDTQYF. The V call is TRBV5-1, the J call TRBJ2-3; TRBD2 is a possible D gene (6 bases). Deletions cut 0 bases from V and 5 bases from J, with 10 bases between. Germline V gives CDR1 SGHRS, CDR2 YFSETQ. This CDR3 has 14 amino acids.